The rows below give T cell receptor beta chains drawn from one sample of a study of response to subunit inactivated influenza vaccine. TCRdb re-derived calls from the RT-PCR reads in MiXCR, one entry per CDR3 protein. The sample lists 530,000 or so distinct CDR3 sequences; about 15% were seen once. The material was PBMCs from blood, obtained less than 13 days after vaccination. Source of these receptors: a man aged 50-59 years who received an inactivated influenza vaccine. The CDR3 runs from the conserved cysteine through the conserved F or W. D genes are given only for firm matches. Clone sizes are given selectively: once, few, many, or a class where the clone is expanded.

>-|TRBD2|TRBJ2-3|TRBV12-3/TRBV12-4
TGTGCCAGCAGTGGCCCGGGTAGCGGGGGATACGTAGATACGCAGTATTTT
CASSGPGSGGYVDTQYF
>-|TRBD2|TRBJ2-1|TRBV5-1
TGCGCCAGCAGCGTGCGGGGGGGCGTTGATGAGCAGTTCTTC
CASSVRGGVDEQFF
>few|-|TRBJ2-7|TRBV11-1
TGTGCCAGCAGCTCCCGTTCCGGATACGAGCAGTACTTC
CASSSRSGYEQYF
>-|TRBD1|TRBJ2-7|TRBV25-1
TGTGCCAGCAGTGAATGGGGGACAGACAACGAGCAGTACTTC
CASSEWGTDNEQYF
>-|TRBD1|TRBJ1-4|TRBV7-2
TGTGCCAGCAGCCCGGGACAGGGTCAGGAAAAACTGTTTTTT
CASSPGQGQEKLFF
>few|TRBD2|TRBJ2-4|TRBV15
TGTGCCACCAGCAGCCTGGGGACTAGCGGAAACATTCAGTACTTC
CATSSLGTSGNIQYF
>-|-|TRBJ2-2|TRBV28
TGCGCCTCGGGGGCAACAGCGAACACCGGGGAGCTGTTTTTT
CASGATANTGELFF
>many|-|TRBJ1-5|TRBV4-2
TGTGCCAGCAGCCAAGATGCGGGTGGCAATCAGCCCCAGCATTTT
CASSQDAGGNQPQHF
>-|TRBD1|TRBJ1-2|TRBV20-1
TGCAGTGCTCAAGGACAGGGGATTAACTATGGCTACACCTTC
CSAQGQGINYGYTF
>many|-|TRBJ2-5|TRBV12-3/TRBV12-4
TGTGCCAGCAGTTCGTCTAGGGGAACTCAAGAGACCCAGTACTTC
CASSSSRGTQETQYF
>-|TRBD2|TRBJ2-3|TRBV5-4
TGTGCCAGCAGCTTGTCGGGCCTAGCGGGTCCAGATACGCAGTATTTT
CASSLSGLAGPDTQYF
>-|-|TRBJ2-7|TRBV20-1
TGCAGTGCTAGATCCGGGGTCGCCTACGAGCAGTACTTC
CSARSGVAYEQYF
>-|-|TRBJ1-4|TRBV28
TGTGCCAGCAGTTTACGGCCAGGGAATGAAAAACTGTTTTTT
CASSLRPGNEKLFF
>-|-|TRBJ1-1|TRBV12-3/TRBV12-4
TGTGCCAGCAGTTTAAGAGTAGCCACTGAAGCTTTCTTT
CASSLRVATEAFF
>-|-|TRBJ2-5|TRBV5-1
TGCGCCAGCAGCTCCAGTAGAGAGACCCAGTACTTC
CASSSSRETQYF
>-|TRBD1|TRBJ1-6|TRBV7-2
TGTGCCAGCAGCCCCGGGACAGGGCAAAATTCACCCCTCCACTTT
CASSPGTGQNSPLHF
>-|-|TRBJ1-4|TRBV7-3
TGTGCCAGCAGCTTAACAGGGTTTGAAAAACTGTTTTTT
CASSLTGFEKLFF
>many|-|TRBJ1-1|TRBV20-1
TGCAGTGCTCGCTCCGGGACTCATCAGTTAGAAGCTTTCTTT
CSARSGTHQLEAFF
>few|-|TRBJ1-2|TRBV20-1
TGCAGTGCTCCCCCTTATGGGAGTTGGGCAGGATATGGCTACACCTTC
CSAPPYGSWAGYGYTF
>-|-|TRBJ1-3|TRBV5-1
TGCGCCAGCTCCCGGGACAATCGGAACACCATATATTTT
CASSRDNRNTIYF
>many|TRBD1|TRBJ2-5|TRBV20-1
TGCAGTGCTAGAGGGACAGGACAAGAGACCCAGTACTTC
CSARGTGQETQYF
>few|TRBD2|TRBJ2-6|TRBV6-2/TRBV6-3
TGTGCCAGCCTAGGGACTAGAGGTAGCCCCGGGGCCAACGTCCTGACTTTC
CASLGTRGSPGANVLTF
>-|TRBD1|TRBJ1-4|TRBV6-9
TGTGCCAGCAGTTCGCAACAGGGGCCCCCAACTAATGAAAAACTGTTTTTT
CASSSQQGPPTNEKLFF
>medium-sized|-|TRBJ2-7|TRBV29-1
TGCAGCGCTCGAGCTGCCTCCGCCTACGAGCAGTACTTC
CSARAASAYEQYF
>-|-|TRBJ2-4|TRBV5-6
TGTGCCAGCAGAGTTAGTTACAAAAACATTCAGTACTTC
CASRVSYKNIQYF
>-|-|TRBJ1-2|TRBV10-3
TGTGCCATCAGGGACTTAGGGGAAAGCTACACCTTC
CAIRDLGESYTF
>-|-|TRBJ2-7|TRBV29-1
TGCAGCGTTGAAGTGGGATGGGACAAAGGGACCTCCTACGAGCAGTACTTC
CSVEVGWDKGTSYEQYF
>-|TRBD2|TRBJ2-6|TRBV12-3/TRBV12-4
TGTGCCAGCAGCTTAGGGTCCTTTACTAGCGACGGGGCCAACGTCCTGACTTTC
CASSLGSFTSDGANVLTF
>many|-|TRBJ1-6|TRBV4-2
TGTGCCAGCAGCCCACAAGAGTCCATGAAATCACCCCTCCACTTT
CASSPQESMKSPLHF
>-|-|TRBJ1-4|TRBV2
TGTGCCAGCAGTGACGGTCCGAATAATGAAAAACTGTTTTTT
CASSDGPNNEKLFF
>few|-|TRBJ1-2|TRBV10-3
TGTGCCATCAGTCGACAGGAGATGAGTGGCTACACCTTC
CAISRQEMSGYTF
>-|TRBD1|TRBJ2-2|TRBV24-1
TGTGCCACCAGCAAGACAGGGGAAATCACCGGGGAGCTGTTTTTT
CATSKTGEITGELFF
>few|-|TRBJ2-1|TRBV12-3/TRBV12-4
TGTGCCAGCAGAACAGGGTCCCCTGAGCAGTTCTTC
CASRTGSPEQFF
>once|TRBD2|TRBJ2-3|TRBV6-2/TRBV6-3
TGTGCCAGCAGCCAAGGAGCTAGCGGGTTCACAGATACGCAGTATTTT
CASSQGASGFTDTQYF
>-|-|TRBJ2-6|TRBV4-1
TGCGCCAGCAGCCAAGGCAGGGTCTCTGGGGCCAACGTCCTGACTTTC
CASSQGRVSGANVLTF
>few|TRBD1|TRBJ1-1|TRBV20-1
TGCAGTGCTAGGGGGGACAGGGTGGCCACTGAAGCTTTCTTT
CSARGDRVATEAFF
>once|TRBD2|TRBJ2-1|TRBV5-1
TGCGCCAGCAGCTTGGTTGTAGCGGGAGGATCGAATGAGCAGTTCTTC
CASSLVVAGGSNEQFF
>-|TRBD1|TRBJ2-5|TRBV7-6
TGTGCCAGCAGCTTAGAATCGGCAGGGGGCATAGGGACCCAGTACTTC
CASSLESAGGIGTQYF
>few|TRBD2|TRBJ2-5|TRBV12-3/TRBV12-4
TGTGCCAGCAGTCTCCGTCGATTAGCGGGGGGGCAAAGGGGTCAAGAGACCCAGTACTTC
CASSLRRLAGGQRGQETQYF
>few|TRBD2|TRBJ2-1|TRBV20-1
TGCAGTGCTAGAGAAGCGGGAGGGCAGGATGAGCAGTTCTTC
CSAREAGGQDEQFF
>-|-|TRBJ2-2|TRBV11-2
TGTGCCAGCAGCAAAGAGGCCTCTTACACCGGGGAGCTGTTTTTT
CASSKEASYTGELFF
>-|TRBD2|TRBJ2-1|TRBV7-9
TGTGCCAGCAGCCCTCTGGGGACTAGCGGAAGAAATGAGCAGTTCTTC
CASSPLGTSGRNEQFF
>-|-|TRBJ2-5|TRBV7-9
TGTGCCAGCAGCGGCAGGACAGAGACCCAGTACTTC
CASSGRTETQYF
>few|-|TRBJ2-7|TRBV20-1
TGCAGTGCAGTAAGGAGATCGTCCCCCTACGAGCAGTACTTC
CSAVRRSSPYEQYF
>-|-|TRBJ2-1|TRBV5-5
TGTGCCAGCAGCTTGATAGCGAGGGGGGCTCTGTTC
CASSLIARGALF
>few|-|TRBJ2-1|TRBV28
TGTGCCAGCAGTTTATCCCCCTTCCTTGGTAGCTCCTACAATGAGCAGTTCTTC
CASSLSPFLGSSYNEQFF
>-|TRBD1|TRBJ2-2|TRBV5-1
TGCGCCAGCAGCTTGGCAGGGGGCCGGGCCGGGGAGCTGTTTTTT
CASSLAGGRAGELFF
>-|TRBD2|TRBJ2-1|TRBV10-3
TGTGCCATCAGCCCCGGGACTAGCTATTTCCATGAGCAGTTCTTC
CAISPGTSYFHEQFF
>many|-|TRBJ2-2|TRBV9
TGTGCCAGCAGCTCCTCGTGGGAGCTGTTTTTT
CASSSSWELFF
>few|-|TRBJ1-6|TRBV10-3
TGTGCCATCAGTGCGCAGGGATTGGATTCACCCCTCCACTTT
CAISAQGLDSPLHF
>few|TRBD1|TRBJ1-2|TRBV5-5
TGTGCCAGCAGCGACGACAGGGAGGGCTATGGCTACACCTTC
CASSDDREGYGYTF
>few|-|TRBJ2-5|TRBV10-3
TGTGCCACGCAACCGGGGCCTGAAGAGACCCAGTACTTC
CATQPGPEETQYF
>few|TRBD1|TRBJ2-7|TRBV30
TGTGCCTGGAGTGCAAACCTCCCGGGACAGGGAGTCGAGCAGTACTTC
CAWSANLPGQGVEQYF
>-|-|TRBJ2-7|TRBV12-3/TRBV12-4
TGTGCCAGCGAGGGTTTGTCAAACGAGCAGTACTTC
CASEGLSNEQYF
>few|TRBD1|TRBJ2-1|TRBV11-2
TGTGCCAGCAGCCTAGACAGGGGGTCGTATGAGCAGTTCTTC
CASSLDRGSYEQFF